The 8 T cell receptor beta chains given below trace back to one sample, sequenced in a study of T-cell reconstitution after alpha-beta-depleted transplantation in children (dated by TCRdb to about 2016). Library method: PCR. The instrument was an Illumina HiSeq 2500. TCR libraries were prepared with molecular barcoding, using unique molecular identifiers to normalize TCRbeta repertoire quantification. The public sequencing data were trimmed at Q25 with fastp and processed into clonotypes with MiXCR by TCRdb, which kept only in-frame beta chains. A single entry per CDR3 protein holds the most common genes and DNA from its merged rows. The sample has 500,000 to 750,000 distinct CDR3 sequences on record, about a quarter of them singletons. The ten most abundant clones make up around 36% of the sample. What the treatment or condition label conveys for this sample: allogeneic hematopoietic cell transplantation with graft depleted of TCRalphabeta T cells and CD19 B cells.

This material consisted of PBMCs, taken before TCRalphabeta/CD19-depleted stem cell transplant. These receptors were obtained from a boy under three years old with Wiskott-Aldrich syndrome, due to receive a stem cell transplant.

This clonotype was seen a few times. The J gene is TRBJ1-2, the V gene TRBV20-1; 9 bases fit TRBD1. Germline V gene sequence: CDR1 DFQATT, CDR2 SNEGSKA (reference sequence). The CDR3 extends over 15 amino acids. Losses at the gene ends were 5 bases for V and 7 bases for J; bases not matched to a gene: 14. The CDR3: CSASPLTGGRGGYTF. The CDR3 DNA follows: TGCAGTGCTTCTCCCCTGACAGGGGGAAGGGGTGGCTACACCTTC.

The gene calls are TRBV5-1 and TRBJ2-1; D unresolved. The CDR3 contains 15 residues. Germline V CDR1 and CDR2: SGHRS, YFSETQ. V was shortened by 1 base and J by 6 bases, with 14 bases between the two germline ends. CDR3 sequence reads: CASSLRSVNPNEQFF. Here the CDR3 DNA reads TGCGCCAGCAGCTTGCGCAGCGTAAACCCCAATGAGCAGTTCTTC. Supplemented by reference TRBV5-1 and TRBJ2-1, the full variable domain reads KAGVTQTPRYLIKTRGQQVTLSCSPISGHRSVSWYQQTPGQGLQFLFEYFSETQRNKGNFPGRFSGRQFSNSRSEMNVSTLELGDSALYLCASSLRSVNPNEQFFGPGTRLTVL.

This clonotype was recorded a few times. CDR3 region: CASSLAGRGPDEQYF. CDR3 in DNA: TGCGCCAGCAGCTTGGCCGGCAGGGGGCCGGACGAGCAGTACTTC. The chain combines TRBV5-1 with TRBJ2-7; 8 nucleotides match TRBD1. With V trimmed by 0 bases and J by 5 bases, 7 bases remained unmatched. CDR3 length equals 15 residues. Germline-derived CDR1 and CDR2 are SGHRS and YFSETQ.

This clonotype was counted between two and nine times. The chain recombines TRBV6-1 with TRBJ2-7, with 7 positions matching TRBD2. CDR1 and CDR2 (germline): MNHNS, SASEGT. V lost 6 bases to trimming and J lost 2 bases; unmatched junction nucleotides: 4. The CDR3 totals 13 residues. CDR3 coding DNA: TGTGCCAGCAGCCGTGGACTAGCCTACGAGCAGTACTTC. Its translation: CASSRGLAYEQYF.

The rearrangement joins TRBV5-1 to TRBJ2-7; TRBD2 agrees at 10 bases. CDR3 size: 15 residues. V lost 4 bases to trimming and J lost 2 bases; unmatched junction nucleotides: 6. Per germline, CDR1 SGHRS and CDR2 YFSETQ. Here the CDR3 reads CASSKGTSAAYEQYF. In DNA, the CDR3 is TGCGCCAGCAGCAAAGGGACTAGCGCAGCCTACGAGCAGTACTTC.

This clonotype occurred once. This chain links TRBV19 with TRBJ2-5; TRBD1 might be the D (5 bases). Germline values: CDR1 LNHDA, CDR2 SQIVND (reference sequence). The ends were cut back, 2 bases at V and 5 bases at J, with 9 bases in the middle. This CDR3 contains 13 residues. The CDR3 here is CASSISGLETQYF. In nucleotides, the CDR3 is TGTGCCAGTAGTATATCAGGGTTGGAGACCCAGTACTTC. The variable domain in full, completed from reference TRBV19 and TRBJ2-5, reads DGGITQSPKYLFRKEGQNVTLSCEQNLNHDAMYWYRQDPGQGLRLIYYSQIVNDFQKGDIAEGYSVSREKKESFPLTVTSAQKNPTAFYLCASSISGLETQYFGPGTRLLVL.

The chain links TRBV6-1 to TRBJ1-3; D ambiguous. Per germline, CDR1 MNHNS and CDR2 SASEGT. Trimming cost V 7 bases and J 4 bases, with 14 bases left between them. The CDR3 totals 14 residues. The CDR3 sequence is CASIMVPGGNTIYF. The CDR3, as DNA: TGTGCCAGCATCATGGTCCCTGGGGGAAACACCATATATTTT.

This chain connects TRBV5-1 to TRBJ2-3, with TRBD1 as a possible D gene (5 bases). The V end was cut by 0 bases, the J end by 5 bases, with 10 bases between. CDR3 size: 14 residues. Germline V gene lookup returns CDR1 SGHRS and CDR2 YFSETQ. CDR3 DNA sequence: TGCGCCAGCAGCTTGGCCCCAGGGTTAGATACGCAGTATTTT. Amino acids: CASSLAPGLDTQYF.